This T cell receptor (beta chain) was obtained from a study of shared clonotypes between healthy human individuals. Remarks on this clone: What it binds is unknown.

The repertoire was sequenced with immunoSEQ multiplex PCR; TCRdb's copy has only in-frame clones and lacks some. Of millions of clones listed, just over 90% are singletons. Whole-study findings and limits: Only blood was sampled, and tissue TCR repertoires likely differ from blood ones.

A split of CD4+ cells into CD45RA+ naive and CD45RA-negative memory subsets was performed. The sequenced material came from naive CD4+ T cells sorted from blood. Indicated subset: CD45RA+ positively selected. This TCR derives from a man aged 18 to 30 in good health.

The CDR3, as DNA: TGTGCCAGCACCTACGAGGTCAGGGATGATGAAGCTTTCTTT. Translating gives CASTYEVRDDEAFF. The V and J genes are TRBV6-5 and TRBJ1-1, with D perhaps TRBD1 (5 bases). Germline CDR1 and CDR2: MNHEY and SVGAGI. V lost 7 bases to trimming and J lost 7 bases, with 19 bases between them. CDR3 length: 14 residues.